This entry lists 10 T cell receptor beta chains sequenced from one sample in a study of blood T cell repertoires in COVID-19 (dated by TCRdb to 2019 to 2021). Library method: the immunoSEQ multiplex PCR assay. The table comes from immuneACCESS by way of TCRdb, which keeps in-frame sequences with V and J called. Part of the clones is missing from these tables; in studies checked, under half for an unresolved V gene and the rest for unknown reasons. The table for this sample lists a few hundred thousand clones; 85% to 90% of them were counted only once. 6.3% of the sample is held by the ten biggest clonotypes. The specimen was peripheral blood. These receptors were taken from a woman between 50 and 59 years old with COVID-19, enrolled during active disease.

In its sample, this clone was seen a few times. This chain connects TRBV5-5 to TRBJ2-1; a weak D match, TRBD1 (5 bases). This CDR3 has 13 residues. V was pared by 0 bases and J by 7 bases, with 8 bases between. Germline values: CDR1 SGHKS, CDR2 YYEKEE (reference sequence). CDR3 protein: CASSLAQGNEQFF. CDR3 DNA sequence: TGTGCCAGCAGCTTGGCCCAGGGTAATGAGCAGTTCTTC.

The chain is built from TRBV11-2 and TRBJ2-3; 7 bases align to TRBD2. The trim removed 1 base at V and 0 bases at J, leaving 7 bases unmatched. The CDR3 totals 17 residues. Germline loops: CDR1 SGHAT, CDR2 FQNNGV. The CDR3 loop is CASSLVPGGSSTDTQYF. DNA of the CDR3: TGTGCCAGCAGCTTAGTCCCGGGCGGGAGTAGCACAGATACGCAGTATTTT.

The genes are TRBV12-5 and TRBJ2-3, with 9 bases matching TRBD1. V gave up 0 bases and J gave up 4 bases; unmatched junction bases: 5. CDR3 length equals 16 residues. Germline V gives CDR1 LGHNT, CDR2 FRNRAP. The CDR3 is CASGLVPGQGPDTQYF. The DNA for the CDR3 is TGTGCTAGTGGTTTGGTTCCGGGACAGGGCCCAGATACGCAGTATTTT.

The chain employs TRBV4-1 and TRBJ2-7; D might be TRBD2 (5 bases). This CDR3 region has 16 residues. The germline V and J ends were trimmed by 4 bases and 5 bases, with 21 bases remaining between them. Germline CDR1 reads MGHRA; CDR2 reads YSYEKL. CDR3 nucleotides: TGCGCCAGCAGCCCTGTTGCGAGGAGCGGTTTCCACGAGCAGTACTTC. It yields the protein CASSPVARSGFHEQYF.

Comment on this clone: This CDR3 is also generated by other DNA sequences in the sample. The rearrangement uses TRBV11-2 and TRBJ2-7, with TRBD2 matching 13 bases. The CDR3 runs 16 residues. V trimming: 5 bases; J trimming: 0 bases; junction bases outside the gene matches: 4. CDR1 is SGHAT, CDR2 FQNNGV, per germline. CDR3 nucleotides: TGTGCCAGCAGCCTCAGGACTAGCGGGAGCTCCTACGAGCAGTACTTC. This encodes CASSLRTSGSSYEQYF.

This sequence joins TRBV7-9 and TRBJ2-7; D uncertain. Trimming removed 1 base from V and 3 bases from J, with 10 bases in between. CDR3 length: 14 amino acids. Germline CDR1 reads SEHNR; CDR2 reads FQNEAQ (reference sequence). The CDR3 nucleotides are TGTGCCAGCAGCTTAGGGCTCACCCTCTACGAGCAGTACTTC. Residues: CASSLGLTLYEQYF. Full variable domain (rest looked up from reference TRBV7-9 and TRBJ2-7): DTGVSQNPRHKITKRGQNVTFRCDPISEHNRLYWYRQTLGQGPEFLTYFQNEAQLEKSRLLSDRFSAERPKGSFSTLEIQRTEQGDSAMYLCASSLGLTLYEQYFGPGTRLTVT.

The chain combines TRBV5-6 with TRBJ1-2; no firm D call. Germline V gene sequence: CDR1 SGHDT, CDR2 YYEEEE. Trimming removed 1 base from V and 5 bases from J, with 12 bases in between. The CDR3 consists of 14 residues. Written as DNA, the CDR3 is TGTGCCAGCAGCTTGAGTTACCGGGGATATGGCTACACCTTC. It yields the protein CASSLSYRGYGYTF.

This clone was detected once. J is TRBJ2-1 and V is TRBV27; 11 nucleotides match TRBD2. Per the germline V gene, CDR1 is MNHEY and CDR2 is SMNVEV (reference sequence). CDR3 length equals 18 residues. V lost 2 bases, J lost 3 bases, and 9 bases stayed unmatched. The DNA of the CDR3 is TGTGCCAGCAGTTTAACATACACTAGCGGGAGAGGCTACAATGAGCAGTTCTTC. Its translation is CASSLTYTSGRGYNEQFF.

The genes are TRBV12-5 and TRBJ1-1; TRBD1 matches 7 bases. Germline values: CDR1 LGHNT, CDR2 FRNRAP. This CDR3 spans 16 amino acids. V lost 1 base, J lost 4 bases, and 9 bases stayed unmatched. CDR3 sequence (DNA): TGTGCTAGTGGTTTGGGAGAACAGGGGAGCGGCACTGAAGCTTTCTTT. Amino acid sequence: CASGLGEQGSGTEAFF.

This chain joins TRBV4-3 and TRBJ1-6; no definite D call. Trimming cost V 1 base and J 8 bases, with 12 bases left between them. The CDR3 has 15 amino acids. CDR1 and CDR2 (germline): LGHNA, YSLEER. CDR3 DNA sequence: TGCGCCAGCAGCCAAGTAAACATTAACGATTCACCCCTCCACTTT. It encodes CASSQVNINDSPLHF.